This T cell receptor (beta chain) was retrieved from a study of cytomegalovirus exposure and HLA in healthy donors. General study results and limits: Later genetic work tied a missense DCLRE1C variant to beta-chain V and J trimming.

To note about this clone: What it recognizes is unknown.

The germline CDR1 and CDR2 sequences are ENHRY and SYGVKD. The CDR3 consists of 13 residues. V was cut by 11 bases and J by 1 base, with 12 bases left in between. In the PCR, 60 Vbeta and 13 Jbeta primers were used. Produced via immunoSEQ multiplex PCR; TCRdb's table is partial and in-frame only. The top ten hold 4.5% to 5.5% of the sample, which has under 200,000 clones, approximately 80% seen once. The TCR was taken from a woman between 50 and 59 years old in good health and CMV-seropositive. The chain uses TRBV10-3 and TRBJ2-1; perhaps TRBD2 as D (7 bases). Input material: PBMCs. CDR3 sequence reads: CAAEGGSYNEQFF. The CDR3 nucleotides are TGTGCCGCCGAGGGGGGGTCCTACAATGAGCAGTTCTTC.